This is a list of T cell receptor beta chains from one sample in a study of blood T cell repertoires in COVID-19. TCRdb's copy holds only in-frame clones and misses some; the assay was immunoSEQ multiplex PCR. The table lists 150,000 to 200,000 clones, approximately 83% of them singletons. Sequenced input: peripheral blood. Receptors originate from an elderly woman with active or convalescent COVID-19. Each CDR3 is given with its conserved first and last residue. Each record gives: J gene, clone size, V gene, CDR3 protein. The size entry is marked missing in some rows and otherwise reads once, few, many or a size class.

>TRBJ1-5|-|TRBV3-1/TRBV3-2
CASSQAGGQVNQPQHF
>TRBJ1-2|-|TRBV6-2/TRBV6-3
CASSYLAHGGYTF
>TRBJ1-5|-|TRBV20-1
CSASAQGFGNQPQHF
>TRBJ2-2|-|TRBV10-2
CASSAGTGRSGELFF
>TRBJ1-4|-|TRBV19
CASSTPRDTTEKLFF
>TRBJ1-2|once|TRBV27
CASSDHPGGRGYGYTF
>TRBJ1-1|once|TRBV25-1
CASSESFRGRGTEAFF
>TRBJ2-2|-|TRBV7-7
CASSPIAGGNTGELFF
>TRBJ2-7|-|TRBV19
CASSIGRAYEQYF
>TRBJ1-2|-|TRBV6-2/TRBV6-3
CASSYEATGFYGYTF
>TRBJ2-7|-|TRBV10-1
CASMSPAGEDFYEQYF
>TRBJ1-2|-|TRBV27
CASSLTYARGSRYGTDYAYGYTF
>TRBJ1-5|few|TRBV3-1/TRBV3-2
CASSQDRGLQPQHF
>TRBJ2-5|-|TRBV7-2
CASSPSSGGAVETQYF
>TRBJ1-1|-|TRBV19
CASSKSGGNTEAFF
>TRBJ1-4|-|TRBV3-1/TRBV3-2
CASSPTGQGSEKLFF